Listed here is a single T cell receptor beta chain. The CDR3 is 12 residues long. Germline-derived CDR1 and CDR2 are SQVTM and ANQGSEA. V shed 6 bases and J 4 bases; nucleotides not matched to a gene: 5. This entry is derived from a study of blood T cell repertoires in COVID-19. The study drew participants aged about 18 to 95 years from 20 to 30 US areas. Assignments of participants to cohorts depended upon their own reported clinical history. The study counted Cohort 3 donors as recovered given two negative PCRs, clearance, or symptom resolution. Original processing notes: From reference gene primer amplification, estimates of nucleated cell counts were derived. Assay: immunoSEQ multiplex PCR; the TCRdb copy retains only in-frame clones and omits some. V, J and clone size are taken as reported in that table, and D and trimming were inferred from the DNA itself. Among about 210,000 clones, 70% to 90% were seen once, and the ten largest hold approximately 7.6%.

The clonotype originates from a woman in her late teens or twenties who had recovered from COVID-19. The source material was PBMCs or T cells enriched from blood (not recorded which). The rearrangement links TRBV29-1 to TRBJ1-2; 7 bases line up with TRBD1. In nucleotides, the CDR3 is TGCAGCGTCTTGACAGGGTTCTATGGCTACACCTTC. It is translated as CSVLTGFYGYTF.